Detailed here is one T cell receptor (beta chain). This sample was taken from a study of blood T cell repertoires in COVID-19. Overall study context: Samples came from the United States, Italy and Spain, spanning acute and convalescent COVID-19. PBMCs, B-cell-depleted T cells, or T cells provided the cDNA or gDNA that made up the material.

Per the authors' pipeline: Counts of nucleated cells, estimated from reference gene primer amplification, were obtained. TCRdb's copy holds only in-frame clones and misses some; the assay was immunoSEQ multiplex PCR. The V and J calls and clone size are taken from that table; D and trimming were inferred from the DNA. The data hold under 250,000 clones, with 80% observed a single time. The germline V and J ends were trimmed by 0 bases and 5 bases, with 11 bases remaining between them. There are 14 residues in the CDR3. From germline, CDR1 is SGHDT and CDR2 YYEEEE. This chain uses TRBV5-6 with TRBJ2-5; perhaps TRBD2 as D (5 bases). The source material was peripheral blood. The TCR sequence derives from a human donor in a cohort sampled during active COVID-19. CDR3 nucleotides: TGTGCCAGCAGCTTGGAGTGGAGGTGGGAGACCCAGTACTTC. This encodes CASSLEWRWETQYF.